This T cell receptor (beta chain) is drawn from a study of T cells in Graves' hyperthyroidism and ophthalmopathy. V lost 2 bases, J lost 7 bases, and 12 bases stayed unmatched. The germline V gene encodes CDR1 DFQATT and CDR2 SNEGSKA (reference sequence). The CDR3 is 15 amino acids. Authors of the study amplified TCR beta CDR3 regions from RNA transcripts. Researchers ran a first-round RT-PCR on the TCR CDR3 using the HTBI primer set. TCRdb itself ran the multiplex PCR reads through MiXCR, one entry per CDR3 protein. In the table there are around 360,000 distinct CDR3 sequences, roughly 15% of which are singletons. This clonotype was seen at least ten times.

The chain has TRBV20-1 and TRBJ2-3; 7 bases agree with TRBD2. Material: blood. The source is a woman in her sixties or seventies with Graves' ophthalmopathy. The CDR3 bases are TGCAGTGCTAGAAGTACGCGGGAGAGCCCCTATACGCAGTATTTT. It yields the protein CSARSTRESPYTQYF.